The 19 T cell receptor beta chains listed next were all sequenced from one sample in a study of shared clonotypes between healthy human individuals. CD45RO-negative, CCR7-positively selected cells formed the naive CD8 fraction, excluding terminally differentiated effector memory CD45RA+ cells. Clones were read by immunoSEQ multiplex PCR, and TCRdb kept only the in-frame ones, dropping some. Found here are just over 2,000,000 clones, roughly 94% of them singletons; the top ten hold 0.85% to 1.3%. Material for sequencing was naive CD8+ T cells sorted from blood. The receptors derive from a man younger than 30 in good health.

This sequence joins TRBV27 and TRBJ2-7, with D possibly being TRBD2 (6 bases). The CDR3 runs 13 residues. CDR1 is MNHEY and CDR2 is SMNVEV in the germline V gene (reference sequence). Trimming pared 3 bases from V and 3 bases from J, leaving 9 bases between. CDR3 nucleotides: TGTGCCAGCAGTTTTATGGGGGGCTACGAGCAGTACTTC. Protein sequence: CASSFMGGYEQYF.

This sequence joins TRBV5-5 and TRBJ2-7; possibly TRBD2 for D (6 bases). The CDR3 is 15 residues long. Trimming took 0 bases from V and 3 from J, leaving 13 bases between them. Germline CDR1 and CDR2: SGHKS and YYEKEE (reference sequence). Here the CDR3 DNA reads TGTGCCAGCAGCTTGGCACGGGGGTCCTTCTACGAGCAGTACTTC. Its translation is CASSLARGSFYEQYF. The full variable domain, in which reference TRBV5-5 and TRBJ2-7 provide the parts outside the CDR3, is DAGVTQSPTHLIKTRGQQVTLRCSPISGHKSVSWYQQVLGQGPQFIFQYYEKEERGRGNFPDRFSARQFPNYSSELNVNALLLGDSALYLCASSLARGSFYEQYFGPGTRLTVT.

V gene TRBV7-9 combines with J gene TRBJ1-6, with D uncertain. The germline V and J ends were trimmed by 5 bases and 7 bases, with 15 bases remaining between them. CDR1 is SEHNR and CDR2 is FQNEAQ in the germline V gene (reference sequence). CDR3 length: 15 residues. The CDR3 region has the DNA TGTGCCAGCAGCACCCGGACGGACGGGAATTCACCCCTCCACTTT. It codes for CASSTRTDGNSPLHF.

The chain couples TRBV6-5 to TRBJ2-1; D ambiguous. Germline-derived CDR1 and CDR2 are MNHEY and SVGAGI. The CDR3 covers 14 residues. Trimming removed 6 bases at V and 3 bases at J, with 12 bases between. CDR3 amino acids: CASSMDQLYNEQFF. The CDR3, as DNA: TGTGCCAGCAGCATGGACCAACTCTACAATGAGCAGTTCTTC.

The chain employs TRBV7-8 and TRBJ1-2; a weak D match, TRBD1 (5 bases). Per germline, CDR1 SGHVS and CDR2 FQNEAQ. The CDR3 runs 15 residues. The V end lost 1 base, the J end lost 3 bases, and 12 bases lay between the germline ends. The CDR3 DNA reads as TGTGCCAGCAGCTTAGAAGAGGGGATCCACTATGGCTACACCTTC. Encoded protein: CASSLEEGIHYGYTF.

This chain joins TRBV5-6 and TRBJ2-5; weak D call: TRBD1 (6 bases). The CDR3 length is 17 residues. Looked up from germline, CDR1 is SGHDT and CDR2 is YYEEEE. Between the trimmed V and J ends, which lost 4 bases and 1 base, there was a span of 20 bases. Here the CDR3 reads CASSEPTRGPIQETQYF. The CDR3 DNA is TGTGCCAGCAGCGAGCCGACCAGGGGTCCTATCCAAGAGACCCAGTACTTC.

In regard to this clone: Other nucleotide sequences in the sample specify the same CDR3. The chain recombines TRBV4-3 with TRBJ2-7, with D unclear. Germline V gene lookup returns CDR1 LGHNA and CDR2 YSLEER. Between the trimmed V and J ends, which lost 0 bases and 5 bases, there was a span of 8 bases. The CDR3 is 13 amino acids. CDR3 protein: CASSQDLGHEQYF. CDR3 bases: TGCGCCAGCAGCCAAGATTTAGGGCACGAGCAGTACTTC.

This rearrangement joins TRBV19 to TRBJ2-7; TRBD2 matches at 8 bases. The CDR3 runs 15 residues. Germline trimming cut 3 bases from V and 0 bases from J; bases unmatched to any gene: 4. Germline V gives CDR1 LNHDA, CDR2 SQIVND (reference sequence). CDR3 in amino acids: CASSMTSVASYEQYF. The CDR3 DNA reads TGTGCCAGTAGTATGACTAGCGTCGCCTCCTACGAGCAGTACTTC. The whole variable domain, filled in from reference TRBV19 and TRBJ2-7, reads DGGITQSPKYLFRKEGQNVTLSCEQNLNHDAMYWYRQDPGQGLRLIYYSQIVNDFQKGDIAEGYSVSREKKESFPLTVTSAQKNPTAFYLCASSMTSVASYEQYFGPGTRLTVT.

J is TRBJ2-2 and V is TRBV2; D is unresolved. The length of the CDR3 is 16 residues. The ends were cut back, 1 base at V and 0 bases at J, with 9 bases in the middle. Germline assignment: CDR1 SNHLY and CDR2 FYNNEI. CDR3 nucleotides: TGTGCCAGCAGTGAAGGGAGTCGATCGAACACCGGGGAGCTGTTTTTT. This gives the protein CASSEGSRSNTGELFF.

This chain connects TRBV5-4 to TRBJ2-2, with D unresolved. Germline CDR1 reads SGHNT; CDR2 reads YYREEE (reference sequence). Trimming removed 4 bases at V and 0 bases at J, with 4 bases between. This CDR3 spans 13 amino acids. CDR3 amino acids: CASSTTNTGELFF. In nucleotides, the CDR3 is TGTGCCAGCAGCACCACGAACACCGGGGAGCTGTTTTTT.

V and J are TRBV6-1 and TRBJ2-7, with no clear D. The CDR3 extends over 12 amino acids. The germline CDR1 and CDR2 sequences are MNHNS and SASEGT. V shed 6 bases and J shed 6 bases, with 12 bases lying between them. The CDR3 nucleotides read TGTGCCAGCAGCATGTTATCGTTCGAGCAGTACTTC. Protein: CASSMLSFEQYF.

The chain is built from TRBV27 and TRBJ2-7; weak D call: TRBD2 (6 bases). CDR3 length equals 16 residues. Trimming took 2 bases from V and 3 from J, leaving 17 bases between them. Germline V gene sequence: CDR1 MNHEY, CDR2 SMNVEV (reference sequence). In DNA, the CDR3 is TGTGCCAGCAGTTTAACCCCCGGGGGTGCTATCTACGAGCAGTACTTC. Encoded protein: CASSLTPGGAIYEQYF.

This chain joins TRBV4-1 and TRBJ2-1, with TRBD2 identical over 11 bases. The CDR3 loop spans 15 amino acids. From germline, CDR1 is MGHRA and CDR2 YSYEKL. V gave up 6 bases and J gave up 5 bases; unmatched junction bases: 6. CDR3 amino acids: CASSRLAGQDNEQFF. The DNA of the CDR3 is TGCGCCAGCAGTAGACTAGCGGGGCAGGACAATGAGCAGTTCTTC.

V is TRBV4-1 and J is TRBJ2-4; TRBD2 matches at 8 bases. The V segment lost 1 base and the J segment 6 bases; nucleotides outside the gene matches: 8. Looked up from germline, CDR1 is MGHRA and CDR2 is YSYEKL. The CDR3 extends over 16 amino acids. The CDR3 region has the DNA TGCGCCAGCAGCCAAGTCGGCGGGGGGTTGGGAAACATTCAGTACTTC. Protein product: CASSQVGGGLGNIQYF.

The chain has TRBV6-5 and TRBJ2-1, with 13 bases identical to TRBD2. Germline CDR1 and CDR2: MNHEY and SVGAGI. CDR3 length: 14 amino acids. Losses at the gene ends were 7 bases for V and 4 bases for J; bases not matched to a gene: 1. CDR3 residues: CASKLAGGYNEQFF. CDR3 nucleotide sequence: TGTGCCAGCAAACTAGCGGGAGGGTACAATGAGCAGTTCTTC.

The V call is TRBV6-4, the J call TRBJ1-2, with D unclear. The CDR3 has 12 amino acids. Germline V gene data show CDR1 as MRHNA and CDR2 as SNTAGT. V lost 6 bases, J lost 4 bases, and 9 bases lay in between. CDR3 region: CASRTLRYGYTF. DNA of the CDR3: TGTGCCAGCAGGACGCTACGCTATGGCTACACCTTC.

This chain connects TRBV7-6 to TRBJ1-2; 8 nucleotides line up with TRBD1. Germline CDR1 SGHVS, CDR2 FNYEAQ. The CDR3 loop spans 16 amino acids. Germline trimming cut 5 bases from V and 0 bases from J; bases unmatched to any gene: 8. The CDR3 here is CASSPGTGAANYGYTF. The CDR3 nucleotides read TGTGCCAGCAGCCCCGGGACAGGCGCAGCTAACTATGGCTACACCTTC.

The CDR3 loop is CASSPREGPLKAFF. The CDR3 region has the DNA TGCGCCAGCAGCCCCCGGGAGGGACCCTTGAAAGCTTTCTTT. The V and J genes are TRBV4-1 and TRBJ1-1; the D gene is possibly TRBD1 (5 bases). The germline V and J ends were trimmed by 4 bases and 9 bases, with 18 bases remaining between them. Germline CDR1 and CDR2: MGHRA and YSYEKL. The CDR3 is made up of 14 amino acids.

This chain joins TRBV27 and TRBJ2-1; no clear D. The CDR3 totals 14 residues. V gave up 5 bases and J gave up 9 bases, with 17 bases separating them. The V gene's germline CDR1 is MNHEY and CDR2 SMNVEV (reference sequence). For the CDR3, the DNA is TGTGCCAGCAGTCCCAATTATTATTATCCTGAGCAGTTCTTC. Protein: CASSPNYYYPEQFF.